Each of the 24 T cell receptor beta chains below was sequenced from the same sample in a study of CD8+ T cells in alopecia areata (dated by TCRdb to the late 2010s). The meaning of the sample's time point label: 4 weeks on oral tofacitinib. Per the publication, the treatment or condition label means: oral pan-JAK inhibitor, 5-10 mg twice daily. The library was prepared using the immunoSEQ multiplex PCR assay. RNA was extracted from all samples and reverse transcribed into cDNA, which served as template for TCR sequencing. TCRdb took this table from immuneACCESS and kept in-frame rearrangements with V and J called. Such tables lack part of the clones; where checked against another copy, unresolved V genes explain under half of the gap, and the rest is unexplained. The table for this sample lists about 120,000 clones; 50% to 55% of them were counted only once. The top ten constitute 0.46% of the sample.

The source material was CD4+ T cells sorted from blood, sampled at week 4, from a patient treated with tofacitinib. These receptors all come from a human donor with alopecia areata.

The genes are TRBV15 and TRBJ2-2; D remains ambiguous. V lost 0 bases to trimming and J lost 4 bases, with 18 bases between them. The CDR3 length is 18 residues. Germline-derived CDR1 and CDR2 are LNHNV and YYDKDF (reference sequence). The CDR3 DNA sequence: TGTGCCACCAGCAGAGAAGTCTTACCTTTCAATTTCACCGGGGAGCTGTTTTTT. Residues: CATSREVLPFNFTGELFF. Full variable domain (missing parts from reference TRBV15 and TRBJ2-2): DAMVIQNPRYQVTQFGKPVTLSCSQTLNHNVMYWYQQKSSQAPKLLFHYYDKDFNNEADTPDNFQSRRPNTSFCFLDIRSPGLGDTAMYLCATSREVLPFNFTGELFFGEGSRLTVL.

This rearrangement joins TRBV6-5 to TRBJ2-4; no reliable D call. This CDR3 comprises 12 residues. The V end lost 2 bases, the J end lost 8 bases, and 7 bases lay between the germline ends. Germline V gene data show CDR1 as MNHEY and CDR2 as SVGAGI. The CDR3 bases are TGTGCCAGCAGTTACAGGGATGACATTCAGTACTTC. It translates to CASSYRDDIQYF.

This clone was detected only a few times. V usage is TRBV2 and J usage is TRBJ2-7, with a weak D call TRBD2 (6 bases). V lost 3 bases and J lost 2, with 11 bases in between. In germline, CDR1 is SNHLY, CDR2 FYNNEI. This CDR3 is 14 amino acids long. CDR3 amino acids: CASSEAGPTYEQYF. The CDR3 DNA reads TGTGCCAGCAGTGAGGCGGGGCCGACCTACGAGCAGTACTTC.

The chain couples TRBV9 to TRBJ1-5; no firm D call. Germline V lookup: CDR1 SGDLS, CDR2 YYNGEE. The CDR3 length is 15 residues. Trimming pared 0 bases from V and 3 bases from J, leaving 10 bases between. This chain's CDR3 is CASSVGAVINQPQHF. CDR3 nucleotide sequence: TGTGCCAGCAGCGTAGGAGCAGTAATCAATCAGCCCCAGCATTTT.

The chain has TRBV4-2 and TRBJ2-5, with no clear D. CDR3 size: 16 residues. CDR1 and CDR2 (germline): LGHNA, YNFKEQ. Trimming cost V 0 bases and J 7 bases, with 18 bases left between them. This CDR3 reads CASSQDGRNGVGTQYF. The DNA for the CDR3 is TGTGCCAGCAGCCAAGATGGGCGCAACGGCGTGGGGACCCAGTACTTC.

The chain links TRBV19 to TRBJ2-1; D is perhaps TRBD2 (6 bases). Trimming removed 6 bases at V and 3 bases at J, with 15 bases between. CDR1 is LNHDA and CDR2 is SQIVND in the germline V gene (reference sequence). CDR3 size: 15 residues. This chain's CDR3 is CASSKRAGLYNEQFF. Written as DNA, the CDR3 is TGTGCCAGTAGCAAGAGAGCGGGCCTCTACAATGAGCAGTTCTTC.

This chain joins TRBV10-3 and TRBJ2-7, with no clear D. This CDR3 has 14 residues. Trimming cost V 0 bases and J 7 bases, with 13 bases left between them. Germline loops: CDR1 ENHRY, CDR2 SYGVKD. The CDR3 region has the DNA TGTGCCATCAGTGAGTCGAACTCAGTCGGGGAGCAGTACTTC. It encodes CAISESNSVGEQYF.

The DNA for the CDR3 is TGCAGCGTTGGCCCGACACAAAATCAGCCCCAGCATTTT. Its protein product is CSVGPTQNQPQHF. The V call is TRBV29-1, the J call TRBJ1-5; D is uncertain. This CDR3 comprises 13 residues. Trimming took off 4 bases at V and 4 bases at J, with 11 bases between the two ends. Looked up from germline, CDR1 is SQVTM and CDR2 is ANQGSEA.

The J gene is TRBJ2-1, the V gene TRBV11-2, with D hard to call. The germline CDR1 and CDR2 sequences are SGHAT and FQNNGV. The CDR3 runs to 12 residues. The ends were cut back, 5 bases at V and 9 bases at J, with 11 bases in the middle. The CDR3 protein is CASSLRTVEQFF. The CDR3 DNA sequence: TGTGCCAGCAGCCTACGGACGGTTGAGCAGTTCTTC.

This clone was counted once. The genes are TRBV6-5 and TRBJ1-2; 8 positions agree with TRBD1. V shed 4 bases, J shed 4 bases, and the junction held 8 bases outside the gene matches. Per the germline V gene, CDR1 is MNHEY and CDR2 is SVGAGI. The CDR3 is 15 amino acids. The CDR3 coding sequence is TGTGCCAGCAGTTCAAACAGGGGGACTACCTATGGCTACACCTTC. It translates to CASSSNRGTTYGYTF.

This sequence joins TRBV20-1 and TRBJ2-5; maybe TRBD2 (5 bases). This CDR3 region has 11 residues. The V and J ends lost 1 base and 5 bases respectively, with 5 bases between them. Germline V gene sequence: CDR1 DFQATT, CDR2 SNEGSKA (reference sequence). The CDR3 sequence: CSARGGETQYF. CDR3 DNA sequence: TGCAGTGCTAGAGGAGGGGAGACCCAGTACTTC.

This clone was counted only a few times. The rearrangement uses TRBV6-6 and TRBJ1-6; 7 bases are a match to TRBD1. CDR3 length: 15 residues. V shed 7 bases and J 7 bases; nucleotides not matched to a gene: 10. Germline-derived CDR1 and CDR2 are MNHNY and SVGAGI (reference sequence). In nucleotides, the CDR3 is TGTGCCAGCACCGCAGGACAGGCTTTCAATTCACCCCTCCACTTT. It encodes CASTAGQAFNSPLHF.

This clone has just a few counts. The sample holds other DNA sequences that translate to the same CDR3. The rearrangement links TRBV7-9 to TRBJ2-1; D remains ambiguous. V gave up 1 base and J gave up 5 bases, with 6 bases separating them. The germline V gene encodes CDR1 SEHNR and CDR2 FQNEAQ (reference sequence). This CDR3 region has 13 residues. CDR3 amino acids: CASSLGANNEQFF. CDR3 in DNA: TGTGCCAGCAGCTTAGGGGCTAACAATGAGCAGTTCTTC.

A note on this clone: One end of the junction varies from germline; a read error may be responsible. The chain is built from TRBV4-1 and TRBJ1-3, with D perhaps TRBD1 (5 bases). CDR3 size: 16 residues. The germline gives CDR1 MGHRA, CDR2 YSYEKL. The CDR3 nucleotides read TGTGCCAGCAGCCAAGAGTACAGGAGCTCTGGAAACACCATATATTTT. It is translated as CASSQEYRSSGNTIYF.

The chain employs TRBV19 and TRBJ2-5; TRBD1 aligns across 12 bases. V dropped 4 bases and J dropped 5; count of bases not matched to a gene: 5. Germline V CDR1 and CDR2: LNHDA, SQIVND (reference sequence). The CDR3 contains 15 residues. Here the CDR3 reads CASSTGTGGVETQYF. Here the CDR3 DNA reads TGTGCCAGTAGTACTGGGACAGGGGGCGTGGAGACCCAGTACTTC.

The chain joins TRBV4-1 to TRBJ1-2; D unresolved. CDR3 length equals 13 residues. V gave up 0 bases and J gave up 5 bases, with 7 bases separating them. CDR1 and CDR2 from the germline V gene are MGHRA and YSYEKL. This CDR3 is CASSQDRTYGYTF. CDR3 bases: TGCGCCAGCAGCCAAGATAGGACTTATGGCTACACCTTC.

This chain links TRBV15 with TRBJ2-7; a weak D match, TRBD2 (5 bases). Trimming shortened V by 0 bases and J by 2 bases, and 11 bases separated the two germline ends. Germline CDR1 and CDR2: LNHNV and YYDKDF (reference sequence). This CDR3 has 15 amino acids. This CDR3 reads CATSRDGREPYEQYF. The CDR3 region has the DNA TGTGCCACCAGCAGAGATGGCCGGGAACCCTACGAGCAGTACTTC.

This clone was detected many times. This CDR3 reads CASSSHRQGGNEQFF. For the CDR3, the DNA is TGTGCCAGCAGCTCCCACCGACAGGGGGGTAATGAGCAGTTCTTC. V gene TRBV7-9 combines with J gene TRBJ2-1; 9 bases agree with TRBD1. V shed 4 bases and J 7 bases; nucleotides not matched to a gene: 8. This CDR3 has 15 residues. Germline assignment: CDR1 SEHNR and CDR2 FQNEAQ (reference sequence). The full variable domain, its missing parts supplied by reference TRBV7-9 and TRBJ2-1, is DTGVSQNPRHKITKRGQNVTFRCDPISEHNRLYWYRQTLGQGPEFLTYFQNEAQLEKSRLLSDRFSAERPKGSFSTLEIQRTEQGDSAMYLCASSSHRQGGNEQFFGPGTRLTVL.

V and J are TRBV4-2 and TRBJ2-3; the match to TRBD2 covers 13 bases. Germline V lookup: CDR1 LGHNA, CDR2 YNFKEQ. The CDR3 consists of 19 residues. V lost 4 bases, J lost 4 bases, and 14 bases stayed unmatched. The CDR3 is CASSRDLRTSGRISDTQYF. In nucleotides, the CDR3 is TGTGCCAGCAGCCGGGATTTAAGGACTAGCGGGAGAATCTCAGATACGCAGTATTTT.

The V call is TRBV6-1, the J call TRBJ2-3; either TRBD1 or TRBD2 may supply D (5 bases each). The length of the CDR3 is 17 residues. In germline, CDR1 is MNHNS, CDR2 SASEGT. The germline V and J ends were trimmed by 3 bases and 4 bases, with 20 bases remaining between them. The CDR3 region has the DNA TGTGCCAGCAGTGACCGATGGCTGGGGACCGCCGCAGATACGCAGTATTTT. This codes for CASSDRWLGTAADTQYF.

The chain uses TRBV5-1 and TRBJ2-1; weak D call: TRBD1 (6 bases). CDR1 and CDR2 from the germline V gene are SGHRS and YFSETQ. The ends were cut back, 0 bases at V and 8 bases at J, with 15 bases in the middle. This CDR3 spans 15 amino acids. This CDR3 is CASSLASKQGDEQFF. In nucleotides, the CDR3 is TGCGCCAGCAGCTTGGCCAGCAAACAGGGCGATGAGCAGTTCTTC.

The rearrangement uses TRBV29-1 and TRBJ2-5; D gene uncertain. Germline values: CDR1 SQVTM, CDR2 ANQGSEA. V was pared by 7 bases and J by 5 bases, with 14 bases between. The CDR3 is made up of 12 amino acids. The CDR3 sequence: CSATFGRETQYF. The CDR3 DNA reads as TGCAGCGCCACTTTTGGTAGGGAGACCCAGTACTTC.

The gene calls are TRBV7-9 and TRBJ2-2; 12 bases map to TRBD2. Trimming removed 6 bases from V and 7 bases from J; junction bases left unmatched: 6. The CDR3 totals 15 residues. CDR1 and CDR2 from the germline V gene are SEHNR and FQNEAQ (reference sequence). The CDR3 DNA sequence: TGTGCCAGCAGGACTAGCGGGAGAAATGGCGGGGAGCTGTTTTTT. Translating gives CASRTSGRNGGELFF.

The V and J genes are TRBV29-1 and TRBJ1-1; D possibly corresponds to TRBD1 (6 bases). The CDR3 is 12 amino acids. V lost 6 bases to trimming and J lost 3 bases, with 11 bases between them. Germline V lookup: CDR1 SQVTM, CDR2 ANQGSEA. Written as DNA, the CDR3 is TGCAGCGTAAACAGGGTGGACACTGAAGCTTTCTTT. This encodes CSVNRVDTEAFF.